The 22 T cell receptor beta chains below were found in one sample sequenced in a study of T cells in Graves' hyperthyroidism and ophthalmopathy. Using RNA transcripts as the source, TCR beta CDR3 regions were amplified. HTBI primers were the set used in a first-round RT-PCR of the TCR CDR3. Each CDR3 protein gets one entry after TCRdb re-called the multiplex PCR reads with MiXCR. The table records roughly 580,000 distinct CDR3 sequences, under 60% of them present only once. The material sequenced was peripheral blood or thyroid tissue (not recorded which). These receptors were collected from a woman between 18 and 30 years old with Graves' hyperthyroidism.

This clonotype came up many times. This rearrangement joins TRBV29-1 to TRBJ2-7; 10 positions agree with TRBD1. This CDR3 spans 12 amino acids. Germline V lookup: CDR1 SQVTM, CDR2 ANQGSEA. J gave up 5 bases and V 4 bases, and 2 bases lay outside the gene matches. The CDR3 DNA reads as TGCAGCGTTGGGGGACAGGGGCACGAGCAGTACTTC. This codes for CSVGGQGHEQYF.

This chain joins TRBV29-1 and TRBJ1-5, with 9 nucleotides matching TRBD1. CDR1 and CDR2 from the germline V gene are SQVTM and ANQGSEA. The CDR3 length is 14 residues. Unmatched junction bases numbered 5, after V lost 7 bases and J lost 1 base. CDR3 nucleotide sequence: TGCAGCGCTAGACAGGGGGTAAGCAATCAGCCCCAGCATTTT. Its translation: CSARQGVSNQPQHF.

The rearrangement uses TRBV15 and TRBJ1-2; 12 nucleotides match TRBD1. V gave up 1 base and J gave up 8 bases; unmatched junction bases: 8. Germline V lookup: CDR1 LNHNV, CDR2 YYDKDF (reference sequence). There are 16 residues in the CDR3. The CDR3 protein is CATSRGGTGGLWGYTF. In DNA form, the CDR3 reads TGTGCCACCAGCAGAGGCGGGACAGGGGGCTTGTGGGGCTACACCTTC.

The chain recombines TRBV29-1 with TRBJ2-5; 9 bases align to TRBD1. The V gene's germline CDR1 is SQVTM and CDR2 ANQGSEA. The trim removed 7 bases at V and 5 bases at J, leaving 8 bases unmatched. The CDR3 runs 13 residues. CDR3 region: CSARQGGRETQYF. As DNA, the CDR3 is TGCAGCGCTAGACAGGGGGGGCGGGAGACCCAGTACTTC. Based on the CDR3 plus reference TRBV29-1 and TRBJ2-5, the full variable domain is SAVISQKPSRDICQRGTSLTIQCQVDSQVTMMFWYRQQPGQSLTLIATANQGSEATYESGFVIDKFPISRPNLTFSTLTVSNMSPEDSSIYLCSARQGGRETQYFGPGTRLLVL.

This chain joins TRBV25-1 and TRBJ1-2, with D unresolved. The CDR3 has 16 amino acids. The germline gives CDR1 MGHDK, CDR2 SYGVNS. V was cut by 8 bases and J by 2 bases, with 21 bases left in between. CDR3 nucleotide sequence: TGTGCCAGCCGCCGACCGTACCGTCAGACGAACTATGGCTACACCTTC. This encodes CASRRPYRQTNYGYTF.

The rearrangement uses TRBV2 and TRBJ2-7, with TRBD2 matching over 12 bases. CDR3 length equals 18 residues. J lost 0 bases, V lost 5 bases, and 11 bases had no gene match. Germline assignment: CDR1 SNHLY and CDR2 FYNNEI. The CDR3: CASSIRLAGASLSYEQYF. As DNA, the CDR3 is TGTGCCAGCAGTATCAGACTAGCGGGGGCCTCCCTCTCCTACGAGCAGTACTTC.

The rearrangement links TRBV9 to TRBJ1-1; D uncertain. The CDR3 spans 15 residues. V lost 4 bases and J lost 0, with 13 bases in between. Germline values: CDR1 SGDLS, CDR2 YYNGEE. CDR3 bases: TGTGCCAGCAGCTTTGCCCGAGGGATGAACACTGAAGCTTTCTTT. Its translation: CASSFARGMNTEAFF.

The chain uses TRBV7-9 and TRBJ1-4, with a possible D match to TRBD1 (6 bases). The V end was cut by 8 bases, the J end by 1 base, with 17 bases between. The CDR3 sequence is 16 residues long. Germline V CDR1 and CDR2: SEHNR, FQNEAQ (reference sequence). DNA of the CDR3: TGTGCCAGCTCGCCCACAGGGCGCCGAACTAATGAAAAACTGTTTTTT. This encodes CASSPTGRRTNEKLFF.

The sample holds many counts of this clonotype. The J gene is TRBJ1-6, the V gene TRBV9; TRBD1 might be the D (6 bases). Germline-derived CDR1 and CDR2 are SGDLS and YYNGEE. The CDR3 covers 15 residues. Trimming took 7 bases from V and 5 from J, leaving 16 bases between them. The CDR3 here is CASGTGTQNNSPLHF. The CDR3 nucleotides read TGTGCCAGCGGGACCGGGACACAGAATAATTCACCCCTCCACTTT.

V usage is TRBV20-1 and J usage is TRBJ1-1, with unresolved D. Per the germline V gene, CDR1 is DFQATT and CDR2 is SNEGSKA (reference sequence). The CDR3 has 15 amino acids. V was clipped by 0 bases and J by 4 bases, with 15 bases between them. The CDR3, as DNA: TGCAGTGCTAGAGATCTCACCGGCTTGGGCACTGAAGCTTTCTTT. Amino acid sequence: CSARDLTGLGTEAFF.

This clonotype was observed a few times. The V call is TRBV7-8, the J call TRBJ2-5; no definite D call. Germline V lookup: CDR1 SGHVS, CDR2 FQNEAQ. The V end was cut by 6 bases, the J end by 11 bases, with 7 bases between. The CDR3 loop spans 9 amino acids. CDR3 region: CASSLSQYF. CDR3 in DNA: TGTGCCAGCAGTTTAAGTCAGTACTTC. The full variable domain, completed using reference TRBV7-8 and TRBJ2-5, is GAGVSQSPRYKVAKRGQDVALRCDPISGHVSLFWYQQALGQGPEFLTYFQNEAQLDKSGLPSDRFFAERPEGSVSTLKIQRTQQEDSAVYLCASSLSQYFGPGTRLLVL.

Regarding this clonotype: A junction end diverges from the germline sequence, so it may reflect a read error. CDR3 nucleotides: TGCAGCGTTGAACACGGGACACACTTT. Amino acid sequence: CSVEHGTHF. The J gene is TRBJ1-1, the V gene TRBV29-1; perhaps TRBD1 as D (6 bases). Germline values: CDR1 SQVTM, CDR2 ANQGSEA. The CDR3 extends over 9 amino acids.

In this sample, this clonotype turned up many times. V and J are TRBV2 and TRBJ1-4; D may be TRBD1 (5 bases). The V gene's germline CDR1 is SNHLY and CDR2 FYNNEI. CDR3 size: 13 residues. V was trimmed by 4 bases and J by 7 bases, leaving 10 bases between them. In DNA form, the CDR3 reads TGTGCCAGCAGTGCTCAGGGAGGTGAAAAACTGTTTTTT. Protein sequence: CASSAQGGEKLFF.

The V gene is TRBV7-2, the J gene TRBJ1-6; no definite D call. CDR1 is SGHTA and CDR2 is FQGNSA in the germline V gene. The V gene lost 3 bases and the J gene lost 5 bases, with 8 bases spanning the gap. The CDR3 covers 14 residues. The CDR3 protein is CASSLDENNSPLHF. As DNA, the CDR3 is TGTGCCAGCAGCTTGGATGAAAATAATTCACCCCTCCACTTT.

This clonotype showed up many times. The genes are TRBV7-3 and TRBJ1-2, with D possibly TRBD1 on 5 matching bases. This CDR3 has 15 amino acids. With 0 bases removed from V and 7 bases from J, the gap between germline ends came to 15 bases. Germline V gene sequence: CDR1 SGHTA, CDR2 FQGTGA. The CDR3 here is CASSLTSGLTGGYTF. As DNA, the CDR3 is TGTGCCAGCAGCTTAACCTCGGGACTGACGGGTGGCTACACCTTC.

As concerns this clonotype: Being one base from a much bigger clone, this may be a read error. The J gene is TRBJ1-1, the V gene TRBV29-1; the D is unclear. Germline CDR1 and CDR2: SQVTM and ANQGSEA. This CDR3 spans 11 amino acids. The CDR3 sequence is CSAWANTDAFF. CDR3 DNA sequence: TGCAGTGCCTGGGCGAACACTGACGCTTTCTTT.

For the CDR3, the DNA is TGTGCCACCAGTGATTCCGGGACAGGGGGTGATGAAAAACTGTTTTTT. Its protein is CATSDSGTGGDEKLFF. V gene TRBV24-1 combines with J gene TRBJ1-4; 11 bases fit TRBD1. CDR3 length: 16 amino acids. V was pared by 2 bases and J by 6 bases, with 4 bases of the junction left unmatched. Germline CDR1 is KGHDR and CDR2 is SFDVKD.

This sequence joins TRBV2 and TRBJ2-7; 10 bases are a match to TRBD1. The CDR3 runs 15 residues. The germline CDR1 and CDR2 sequences are SNHLY and FYNNEI. After removal of 3 bases from V and 3 bases from J, the junction contained 5 bases not matched to a gene. The CDR3 region is CASSDRRDRGYEQYF. CDR3 nucleotides: TGTGCCAGCAGTGACCGCCGGGACAGGGGCTACGAGCAGTACTTC.

The V gene is TRBV25-1, the J gene TRBJ2-7; D call uncertain. Trimming took 1 base from V and 3 from J, leaving 10 bases between them. The germline V gene encodes CDR1 MGHDK and CDR2 SYGVNS. CDR3 length equals 14 residues. CDR3 sequence reads: CASSELGSNYEQYF. CDR3 DNA sequence: TGTGCCAGCAGTGAATTGGGCAGCAACTACGAGCAGTACTTC.

This clonotype has a count of ten or more. Mismatch with germline at one junction end may stem from a read error. The chain links TRBV2 to TRBJ2-7; TRBD1 is a possible D gene (5 bases). Germline V gene sequence: CDR1 SNHLY, CDR2 FYNNEI. CDR3 length: 11 residues. The CDR3 spells CASTAMGRQRF. The CDR3 coding sequence is TGTGCCAGCACTGCCATGGGCCGACAGCGCTTC.

The rearrangement uses TRBV6-1 and TRBJ2-7, with 8 bases lining up with TRBD1. The CDR3 sequence is 16 residues long. Germline-derived CDR1 and CDR2 are MNHNS and SASEGT. The J segment lost 3 bases and the V segment lost 6 bases, leaving 13 bases of the junction unmatched. Here the CDR3 reads CASRLYGQGGNYEQYF. CDR3 nucleotide sequence: TGTGCCAGCAGACTATACGGACAGGGCGGAAACTACGAGCAGTACTTC.

The chain has TRBV6-1 and TRBJ2-7, with 12 nucleotides matching TRBD2. CDR3 length: 16 residues. The V gene end was trimmed by 3 bases and the J gene end by 6 bases; junction bases not matched to a gene: 9. Germline loops: CDR1 MNHNS, CDR2 SASEGT. The DNA for the CDR3 is TGTGCCAGCAGTGAGGGACGACTAGCGGGAGTCGGCGAGCAGTACTTC. It translates to CASSEGRLAGVGEQYF.